The rows below give T cell receptor beta chains drawn from one sample of a study of T cell repertoires in cytomegalovirus infection. MiXCR, applied by TCRdb to the reads, yields one record per CDR3 protein. In the table there are around 71,000 distinct CDR3 sequences, roughly 40% of which are singletons. No antigen is known for these receptors. The starting material was CD8+ T cells from cultured PBMCs, obtained from culture after CMV antigen stimulation. All receptors derive from a human donor in good health (CMV status not recorded). Some clones in this sample may be carry-over from other donors' samples. Each CDR3 is given with its conserved first and last residue. The order of the fields is J gene, clone size, V gene, D gene, CDR3 protein, CDR3 DNA. A D gene is named only where the DNA matches it firmly. The listing skips clone size in some rows; elsewhere it reads once, few, many or a size class.

TRBJ1-1 | NA | TRBV6-2/TRBV6-3 | NA | CASADFLSLDTEAFF | TGTGCCAGCGCGGACTTCCTCTCGTTGGACACTGAAGCTTTCTTT
TRBJ1-1 | NA | TRBV6-6 | NA | CASSPGPSGGAFF | TGTGCCAGCAGTCCGGGACCGTCCGGGGGAGCTTTCTTT
TRBJ2-2 | NA | TRBV7-4 | NA | CASSSSGVSGSNTGELFF | TGTGCCAGCAGCTCGAGCGGAGTAAGCGGGTCGAACACCGGGGAGCTGTTTTTT
TRBJ2-1 | NA | TRBV7-6 | TRBD1 | CASSLSTGTSYNEQFF | TGTGCCAGCAGCTTATCGACAGGGACCTCCTACAATGAGCAGTTCTTC
TRBJ2-7 | few | TRBV2 | TRBD2 | CASSEGGVAYEQYF | TGTGCCAGCAGTGAGGGGGGGGTAGCCTACGAGCAGTACTTC
TRBJ1-2 | few | TRBV11-2 | NA | CASSFYPGADNPNYGYTF | TGTGCCAGCAGCTTTTATCCCGGGGCGGACAACCCTAACTATGGCTACACCTTC
TRBJ1-2 | NA | TRBV11-2 | NA | CASSFRPTSLGDYTF | TGTGCCAGCAGCTTTCGACCGACATCTTTGGGAGACTACACCTTC
TRBJ2-3 | NA | TRBV5-1 | NA | CASSLNRAGFADTQYF | TGCGCCAGCAGCTTAAATAGGGCGGGTTTCGCAGATACGCAGTATTTT
TRBJ1-5 | many | TRBV7-8 | NA | CASSGAGGSNQPQHF | TGTGCCAGCAGCGGAGCGGGGGGTAGCAATCAGCCCCAGCATTTT
TRBJ1-2 | NA | TRBV2 | TRBD1 | CASRAGTGISYGYTF | TGTGCCAGCAGGGCCGGGACAGGGATCAGCTATGGCTACACCTTC
TRBJ2-2 | NA | TRBV20-1 | NA | CSASDRPPPNTGELFF | TGCAGTGCTTCAGACAGACCTCCCCCAAACACCGGGGAGCTGTTTTTT
TRBJ1-1 | once | TRBV14 | NA | CASSQDPGDTEAFF | TGTGCCAGCAGCCAAGATCCCGGGGACACTGAAGCTTTCTTT
TRBJ2-1 | NA | TRBV4-1 | TRBD1 | CASSRPSYGTGVEQFF | TGCGCCAGCAGCCGACCCTCGTATGGGACAGGGGTTGAGCAGTTCTTC
TRBJ2-7 | few | TRBV7-6 | TRBD1 | CASSPTGQGAYEQYF | TGTGCCAGCAGCCCCACCGGACAGGGAGCCTACGAGCAGTACTTC
TRBJ2-2 | few | TRBV7-8 | TRBD1 | CASSYPRGQGALAGELFF | TGTGCCAGCAGCTATCCTCGGGGACAGGGGGCCCTCGCCGGGGAGCTGTTTTTT
TRBJ2-2 | NA | TRBV2 | NA | CASGDENTGELFF | TGTGCCAGCGGAGACGAGAACACCGGGGAGCTGTTTTTT
TRBJ2-7 | few | TRBV12-3/TRBV12-4 | NA | CASSLGDYEQYF | TGTGCCAGCAGTTTAGGCGACTACGAGCAGTACTTC
TRBJ1-4 | NA | TRBV12-3/TRBV12-4 | TRBD1 | CASRTGTVGEKLFF | TGTGCCAGCAGAACCGGGACAGTAGGGGAAAAACTGTTTTTT
TRBJ2-2 | NA | TRBV7-8 | NA | CASSLSGASYLDGELFF | TGTGCCAGCAGCTTATCGGGGGCCTCCTATCTAGACGGGGAGCTGTTTTTT
TRBJ2-5 | NA | TRBV7-6 | NA | CASSLLPQGPQETQYF | TGTGCCAGCAGCTTACTCCCGCAGGGACCTCAAGAGACCCAGTACTTC
TRBJ2-7 | NA | TRBV5-1 | NA | CASSLWQQSYEQYF | TGCGCCAGCAGCTTGTGGCAGCAGTCCTACGAGCAGTACTTC
TRBJ1-2 | NA | TRBV25-1 | NA | CASSGHSAGYGYTF | TGTGCCAGCAGTGGCCACTCGGCGGGCTATGGCTACACCTTC
TRBJ2-5 | few | TRBV11-2 | NA | CASSLDGLVSETQYF | TGTGCCAGCAGCTTAGATGGCCTAGTCTCAGAGACCCAGTACTTC
TRBJ2-7 | NA | TRBV7-2 | TRBD1 | CASSTDRAWSEQYF | TGTGCCAGCAGCACGGACAGGGCGTGGTCCGAGCAGTACTTC
TRBJ2-7 | many | TRBV7-8 | NA | CASSLSRVSYEQYF | TGTGCCAGCAGCTTAAGCCGGGTCTCCTACGAGCAGTACTTC
TRBJ1-2 | NA | TRBV3-1 | NA | CASSPGHYGYTF | TGTGCCAGCAGCCCGGGACACTATGGCTACACCTTC
TRBJ2-5 | NA | TRBV7-9 | NA | CATGHRLETQYF | TGTGCCACCGGACATCGGTTGGAGACCCAGTACTTC
TRBJ2-1 | NA | TRBV27 | TRBD2 | CASSLSGPGLAGLYNEQFF | TGTGCCAGCAGTTTATCTGGCCCGGGACTAGCGGGGCTTTACAATGAGCAGTTCTTC
TRBJ2-1 | NA | TRBV27 | NA | CASSFGLLSNEQFF | TGTGCCAGCAGTTTCGGGCTCCTCTCCAATGAGCAGTTCTTC
TRBJ2-7 | NA | TRBV10-3 | TRBD1 | CAISESGGTGLYEQYF | TGTGCCATCAGTGAGTCGGGTGGGACAGGGCTCTACGAGCAGTACTTC
TRBJ2-1 | NA | TRBV19 | TRBD2 | CASSISGLAGGPRNEQFF | TGTGCCAGTAGTATCTCTGGACTAGCGGGGGGGCCTAGGAATGAGCAGTTCTTC
TRBJ2-1 | NA | TRBV27 | NA | CASSFGASGEQFF | TGTGCCAGCAGTTTCGGGGCCTCGGGTGAGCAGTTCTTC
TRBJ1-1 | many | TRBV3-1 | NA | CASSPKGTLNTEAFF | TGTGCCAGCAGCCCGAAGGGCACCTTGAACACTGAAGCTTTCTTT
TRBJ2-1 | NA | TRBV7-2 | TRBD1 | CASSPRQGRYNEQFF | TGTGCCAGCAGCCCTCGACAGGGGCGATACAATGAGCAGTTCTTC
TRBJ2-7 | NA | TRBV7-4 | TRBD1 | CASSRTGTGSYEQYF | TGTGCCAGCAGTCGCACCGGGACAGGGTCCTACGAGCAGTACTTC
TRBJ2-1 | many | TRBV7-2 | TRBD2 | CASSLETSVYEQFF | TGTGCCAGCAGCTTAGAAACTAGCGTGTATGAGCAGTTCTTC
TRBJ2-7 | NA | TRBV6-5 | NA | CASSYSRQGEEYLYEQYF | TGTGCCAGCAGTTACTCGAGGCAGGGAGAGGAATACTTGTACGAGCAGTACTTC
TRBJ2-6 | few | TRBV6-1 | NA | CASSSGANVLTF | TGTGCCAGCAGTTCTGGGGCCAACGTCCTGACTTTC